This T cell receptor beta chain was sequenced in a study of T cells in Graves' hyperthyroidism and ophthalmopathy. This clonotype was counted ten times or more. TCR beta CDR3 sequences were amplified from RNA transcripts. The HTBI set primed first-round TCR CDR3 RT-PCR. TCRdb recomputed calls from the multiplex PCR reads with MiXCR, one row per CDR3 protein. The sample includes 700,000 or so distinct CDR3 sequences, roughly 14% of them seen just once. The germline V gene encodes CDR1 GTSNPN and CDR2 SVGIG (reference sequence). V gave up 0 bases and J gave up 6 bases, with 4 bases separating them. The CDR3 totals 11 residues.

V gene TRBV30 combines with J gene TRBJ2-3; D is undetermined. What was sequenced was blood. This clonotype was obtained from a woman between 50 and 59 years old with Graves' ophthalmopathy. CDR3 sequence reads: CAWSVLDTQYF. DNA for the CDR3: TGTGCCTGGAGTGTACTTGATACGCAGTATTTT.